A selection of T cell receptor beta chains follows, all from one sample in a study of blood T cell repertoires in COVID-19. Clones were sequenced by immunoSEQ multiplex PCR, and TCRdb holds only the in-frame ones, with some missing. This table has roughly 260,000 clones, about 88% appearing once. The source material was peripheral blood. Receptor source: a woman in her 30s with COVID-19, enrolled during active disease. The CDR3 runs from the conserved cysteine through the conserved F or W. Fields, in order: J gene, D gene, clone size, V gene, CDR3 DNA, CDR3 protein. A D gene is named only where the DNA matches it firmly. Rows may omit the clone size; those that give it use once, few, many or a size class.

>TRBJ2-7|-|-|TRBV6-5
TGTGCCAGCATGCAGGGTATCTCCTACGAGCAGTACTTC
CASMQGISYEQYF
>TRBJ2-2|TRBD2|-|TRBV4-1
TGCGCCAGCAGCCAAGATCCACTAGCGGGATCCCCACTCACCGGGGAGCTGTTTTTT
CASSQDPLAGSPLTGELFF
>TRBJ1-1|-|-|TRBV4-1
TGCGCCAGCAGTCCAAGGGGGAACACTGAAGCTTTCTTT
CASSPRGNTEAFF
>TRBJ1-2|TRBD1|once|TRBV19
TGTGCCAGTAGTGGAGGGACAGGATACTATGGCTACACCTTC
CASSGGTGYYGYTF
>TRBJ1-1|TRBD1|-|TRBV12-3/TRBV12-4
TGTGCCAGCACCCAAGAGGGGGCCACTGAAGCTTTCTTT
CASTQEGATEAFF
>TRBJ2-7|-|-|TRBV12-3/TRBV12-4
TGTGCCAGCAGTCTAGGGAGCTCCTACGAGCAGTACTTC
CASSLGSSYEQYF
>TRBJ2-1|-|-|TRBV19
TGTGCCAGTATGGAGGGGAGCTCCTACAATGAGCAGTTCTTC
CASMEGSSYNEQFF
>TRBJ2-7|-|once|TRBV30
TGTGCCTGGACACAGGGATCCCACGAGCAGTACTTC
CAWTQGSHEQYF
>TRBJ1-6|-|-|TRBV23-1
TGCGCCAGCCTAAGGTTGGGGGGTTCACCCCTCCACTTT
CASLRLGGSPLHF
>TRBJ1-2|TRBD1|once|TRBV6-5
TGTGCCAGCAGCCACAGCGGACAGGGAATGGATGGCTACACCTTC
CASSHSGQGMDGYTF
>TRBJ1-6|TRBD1|-|TRBV30
TGTGCCTGGAGTAAGGACAGGGCGCGCAATTCACCCCTCCACTTT
CAWSKDRARNSPLHF
>TRBJ2-3|-|-|TRBV2
TGTGCCAGCAGTACTACGCTATCTAGCACAGATACGCAGTATTTT
CASSTTLSSTDTQYF
>TRBJ1-2|-|-|TRBV12-3/TRBV12-4
TGTGCCAGCAGCCGTTTGGGGCATGGCTACACCTTC
CASSRLGHGYTF
>TRBJ2-2|TRBD1|-|TRBV11-2
TGTGCCAGCAGCTACTCGGACAGGGCCGGGGAGCTGTTTTTT
CASSYSDRAGELFF
>TRBJ2-1|TRBD2|few|TRBV5-6
TGTGCCAGCAGCTTGGGGCCGTACAGCGGGAGGATCCATGAGCAGTTCTTC
CASSLGPYSGRIHEQFF
>TRBJ2-7|TRBD1|-|TRBV2
TGTGCCAGCAGTCTCGGGACAGGGTCCAACGAGCAGTACTTC
CASSLGTGSNEQYF
>TRBJ2-7|TRBD1|-|TRBV6-5
TGTGCCAGCAGTCGACCCGGACAGGGAGATTACGAGCAGTACTTC
CASSRPGQGDYEQYF
>TRBJ1-5|TRBD1|few|TRBV28
TGTGCCAGCAGTTTGGCCGGGACAGTCAATCAGCCCCAGCATTTT
CASSLAGTVNQPQHF
>TRBJ1-6|-|-|TRBV4-1
TGCGCCAGCAGCTCACGGAGGGGCCTTGGTATCTCACCCCTCCACTTT
CASSSRRGLGISPLHF
>TRBJ2-7|TRBD2|-|TRBV18
TGTGCCAGCTCAGGGACTAGCTCCTACGAGCAGTACTTC
CASSGTSSYEQYF
>TRBJ2-3|-|-|TRBV11-1
TGTGCCAGCAGCTTTGGCTCCACAGATACGCAGTATTTT
CASSFGSTDTQYF
>TRBJ1-4|-|-|TRBV27
TGTGCCAGCAGTCTCAGGGCATCGGCAGGAAAACTGTTTTTT
CASSLRASAGKLFF
>TRBJ1-5|-|-|TRBV2
TGTGCCAGCAGTGAAGTCGGTGGAGGGCGGCCCCAGCATTTT
CASSEVGGGRPQHF
>TRBJ1-5|-|-|TRBV6-5
TGTGCCAGCAGTTACATTGGTGCAGGCCAGCCCCAGCATTTT
CASSYIGAGQPQHF
>TRBJ1-4|TRBD1|-|TRBV4-1
TGCGCCAGCAGCCTGAGCCGACAGGGCGATGAAAAACTGTTTTTT
CASSLSRQGDEKLFF
>TRBJ1-2|-|-|TRBV30
TGTGCCTGGAGCCTCCCCCGTCAGTCTAACTATGGCTACACCTTC
CAWSLPRQSNYGYTF
>TRBJ1-1|-|-|TRBV29-1
TGCAGCGTCATGGGGGGGCAGAACACTGAAGCTTTCTTT
CSVMGGQNTEAFF
>TRBJ2-7|-|-|TRBV19
TGTGCCAGTAGTACCGGGATAGACTACGAGCAGTACTTC
CASSTGIDYEQYF
>TRBJ2-7|TRBD1|-|TRBV24-1
TGTGCCACCAGTGCGCAGGGGGCCATCTACGAGCAGTACTTC
CATSAQGAIYEQYF
>TRBJ2-1|TRBD1|once|TRBV5-1
TGCGCCAGCAGCTACCGGACAGGGCTTAATTACAATGAGCAGTTCTTC
CASSYRTGLNYNEQFF
>TRBJ2-7|-|few|TRBV4-1
TGCGCCAGCAGCCAAGGGACAGTGGACTACGAGCAGTACTTC
CASSQGTVDYEQYF
>TRBJ1-1|-|-|TRBV18
TGTGCCAGCTCTTCTCGGACAGAGCCCTGGGCTTTCTTT
CASSSRTEPWAFF
>TRBJ1-4|TRBD1|-|TRBV4-3
TGCGCCAGCAGCCAAGGACAGGGAGAGGAAAAACTGTTTTTT
CASSQGQGEEKLFF
>TRBJ2-7|-|once|TRBV13
TGTGCCAGCAGCTTAGATCCCCGTGAGCAGTACTTC
CASSLDPREQYF
>TRBJ2-1|-|once|TRBV5-1
TGCGCCAGCAGCTTGGGGGCGAGCGGACCTCAGGTCTACAATGAGCAGTTCTTC
CASSLGASGPQVYNEQFF
>TRBJ1-4|TRBD1|-|TRBV7-6
TGTGCCAGCAGCCCTTCGACAGGGACCGAAAAACTGTTTTTT
CASSPSTGTEKLFF
>TRBJ1-2|TRBD1|few|TRBV30
TGTGCCTGGAGTGAGGGCAGGGGGACCTATGGCTACACCTTC
CAWSEGRGTYGYTF
>TRBJ2-1|TRBD2|-|TRBV28
TGTGCCAGCGGGGGAACTAGCGGGAGTCACAATGAGCAGTTCTTC
CASGGTSGSHNEQFF
>TRBJ2-5|-|once|TRBV28
TGTGCCAGCAGTCCATTGTTGAGAGAGGAGACCCAGTACTTC
CASSPLLREETQYF
>TRBJ2-1|-|-|TRBV7-8
TGTGCCAGCAGCTTAGTCCCCACGGATGAGCAGTTCTTC
CASSLVPTDEQFF
>TRBJ2-7|TRBD2|-|TRBV19
TGTGCCAGTAGTAGGAAGAGCGGGAAGGAGCAGTACTTC
CASSRKSGKEQYF
>TRBJ1-1|-|-|TRBV6-5
TGTGCCAGCAGTCCAAACGGGGACACTGAAGCTTTCTTT
CASSPNGDTEAFF
>TRBJ1-5|TRBD1|-|TRBV6-5
TGTGCCAGCAGTTCCGGGACAGGGGAATCGCAGCCCCAGCATTTT
CASSSGTGESQPQHF
>TRBJ2-5|TRBD1|-|TRBV19
TGTGCCACCTTGGGACAGCAAGAGACCCAGTACTTC
CATLGQQETQYF
>TRBJ2-7|TRBD2|-|TRBV30
TGTGCCTGGAGAGGGGGACTAGCCCAGAGGGGGCAGTACTTC
CAWRGGLAQRGQYF
>TRBJ1-2|TRBD1|-|TRBV18
TGTGCCAGCTCACCCTCTGACAGGGGACGTGGCTACACCTTC
CASSPSDRGRGYTF
>TRBJ2-7|-|-|TRBV11-2
TGTGCCAGCAGCTTCTTCGGGAGTGCCCCCTACGAGCAGTACTTC
CASSFFGSAPYEQYF
>TRBJ1-5|-|-|TRBV3-1/TRBV3-2
TGTGCCAGCAGCCAAGAGTCAGGGAGGGCTCAGCCCCAGCATTTT
CASSQESGRAQPQHF
>TRBJ2-3|TRBD2|-|TRBV9
TGTGCCAGCAGCGTAGGAAGCGGGAGACGGCCAGATACGCAGTATTTT
CASSVGSGRRPDTQYF
>TRBJ2-1|TRBD2|-|TRBV4-2
TGTGCCAGCAGCCCTGAGGCTAGCGGTGCCCCCGATGAGCAGTTCTTC
CASSPEASGAPDEQFF
>TRBJ2-1|TRBD2|-|TRBV6-5
TGTGCCAGCAGTCGGGGGGACGGGGACAATGAGCAGTTCTTC
CASSRGDGDNEQFF
>TRBJ2-6|TRBD1|-|TRBV4-1
TGCGCCAGCAGCCGGGACAGGGGGCTTTCTGGGGCCAACGTCCTGACTTTC
CASSRDRGLSGANVLTF
>TRBJ2-2|TRBD1|-|TRBV9
TGTGCCAGCAGCGAGAGACAGGGCACGTCCGGGGAGCTGTTTTTT
CASSERQGTSGELFF